The T cell receptor beta chain described here comes from a study of cytomegalovirus exposure and HLA in healthy donors. General study results and limits: The investigators catalogued 150 or so TCR beta chains as cytomegalovirus-associated.

The CDR3 consists of 15 residues. Germline CDR1 and CDR2: SGHDT and YYEEEE. Trimming took 6 bases from V and 5 from J; bases not matched to a gene: 13. To note about this clone: The target antigen is unknown.

The primer mix had 60 Vbeta and 13 Jbeta primers. Profiled with immunoSEQ multiplex PCR; TCRdb holds only in-frame clones, not every one. This sample has 190,000 or so clones, with 79% found just once. Specimen: PBMCs. The rearrangement uses TRBV5-6 and TRBJ2-7; 8 nucleotides match TRBD2. The TCR sequence derives from a male donor in good health and CMV-seropositive. Written as DNA, the CDR3 is TGTGCCAGCAACCTTGTAGGACTAGCAACCCACGAGCAGTACTTC. It codes for CASNLVGLATHEQYF.